Listed below are T cell receptor beta chains from one sample, sequenced in a study of glioma-infiltrating T cells after dendritic cell vaccination. Assay used: immunoSEQ multiplex PCR; TCRdb lists only in-frame clones, some missing. Counted here are around 96,000 clones, about 79% occurring once; the ten biggest clones make up over 5%. The sample consisted of blood, taken before dendritic cell vaccination. The receptors were sampled from a human donor with glioblastoma. Each CDR3 is given with its conserved first and last residue. The order of the fields is D gene, clone size, J gene, V gene, CDR3 DNA, CDR3 protein. A D gene is named only where the DNA matches it firmly. A row's size may be missing; if present it is once, few, many or a size class.

>-|-|TRBJ1-3|TRBV5-1
TGCGCCAGCAGCTTGGAGGGGTATGGAAACACCATATATTTT
CASSLEGYGNTIYF
>-|-|TRBJ1-2|TRBV12-2
TGTGCAAGTCGCTGGAGGAGGCGGAGCCCAATCCCCTTC
CASRWRRRSPIPF
>-|few|TRBJ1-6|TRBV10-2
TGCGCCAGCAGTGTTTCGGGGTATAATTCACCCCTCCACTTT
CASSVSGYNSPLHF
>TRBD2|-|TRBJ2-7|TRBV9
TGTGCCAGCAGCGTAGGACTAGCGTACTCCTACGAGCAGTACTTC
CASSVGLAYSYEQYF
>TRBD1|few|TRBJ1-4|TRBV5-4
TGTGCCAGCAGCACCAACAGGGGGATCAATGAAAAACTGTTTTTT
CASSTNRGINEKLFF
>TRBD1|-|TRBJ1-5|TRBV2
TGTGCCAGCAGTGGATACAGGGGGCAGGTACAGCCCCAGCATTTT
CASSGYRGQVQPQHF
>TRBD2|-|TRBJ2-3|TRBV15
TGTGCCACCATGGCGCGGGGGGGAAAAGATACGCAGTATTTT
CATMARGGKDTQYF
>TRBD2|-|TRBJ2-7|TRBV6-6
TGTGCCAGCAGGGGTAGCGGGCCCTACGAGCAGTACTTC
CASRGSGPYEQYF
>-|few|TRBJ1-5|TRBV19
TGTGCCAGTAAATTTGCGGGAGGACAGAGCAATCAGCCCCAGCATTTT
CASKFAGGQSNQPQHF
>TRBD1|few|TRBJ2-7|TRBV4-1
TGCGCCAGCAGCCAGCCGGGACAGGACTACGAGCAGTACTTC
CASSQPGQDYEQYF
>TRBD2|-|TRBJ2-3|TRBV9
TGTGCCAGCAGCGTAGATGGGGCGGGAGAGGGGACAGATACGCAGTATTTT
CASSVDGAGEGTDTQYF
>TRBD2|-|TRBJ2-1|TRBV2
TGTGCCAGCAGTGAGGGGGGACTAGCCAGGAGGGTTGAGCAGTTCTTC
CASSEGGLARRVEQFF
>-|-|TRBJ1-6|TRBV4-2
TGTGCCAGCAGCCAACGGGGTCTGAATTCACCCCTCCACTTT
CASSQRGLNSPLHF
>-|few|TRBJ2-7|TRBV19
TGTGCCAGTAGTATTCGCAGGGGCGGTCTCGAGCAGTACTTC
CASSIRRGGLEQYF
>TRBD2|once|TRBJ2-7|TRBV5-1
TGCGCCAGCACCCTAGCGGGTAGAGGATACGAGCAGTACTTC
CASTLAGRGYEQYF
>-|-|TRBJ2-1|TRBV9
TGTGCCAGCAGCGTAGCCCACGGGAGCACCAATGAGCAGTTCTTC
CASSVAHGSTNEQFF
>-|-|TRBJ2-5|TRBV6-4
TGTGCCAGCAGTGACTCCCCAGGGCAAGAGACCCAGTACTTC
CASSDSPGQETQYF
>TRBD1|-|TRBJ2-2|TRBV19
TGTGCCAGTAGTCTTCGACAGGGTAGTGGCGGGGAGCTGTTTTTT
CASSLRQGSGGELFF
>TRBD1|-|TRBJ1-6|TRBV30
TGTGCCTGGAGTGGGACAGGGGATAATTCACCCCTCCACTTT
CAWSGTGDNSPLHF
>TRBD2|-|TRBJ2-1|TRBV5-8
TGTGCCAGCAGCTTGTACGCGGGGGGCTCCTACAATGAGCAGTTCTTC
CASSLYAGGSYNEQFF
>-|once|TRBJ2-3|TRBV6-6
TGTGCCAGCAGTTTACAGCACACAGATACGCAGTATTTT
CASSLQHTDTQYF
>TRBD2|-|TRBJ2-1|TRBV10-3
TGTGCCATCAGCATCGGGAGGGCCACGGATGAGCAGTTCTTC
CAISIGRATDEQFF
>-|-|TRBJ2-5|TRBV27
TGTGCCAGCAGTACCAGGGGAGAGACCCAGTACTTC
CASSTRGETQYF
>-|-|TRBJ1-2|TRBV12-5
TGTGCTAGTGGTTTGCAGACTCACTATGGCTACACCTTC
CASGLQTHYGYTF
>TRBD2|many|TRBJ2-7|TRBV18
TGTGCCAGCTCACCCCTACCAGTTCCAGCGGGGGGTGAGGAGCAGTACTTC
CASSPLPVPAGGEEQYF
>-|-|TRBJ1-1|TRBV5-3
TGTGCCAGAAGCTTTTCGGGAGGACAGAGGAACACTGAAGCTTTCTTT
CARSFSGGQRNTEAFF
>TRBD2|-|TRBJ2-1|TRBV30
TGTGCCTGGAGCGGCGGGAGCTACAATGAGCAGTTCTTC
CAWSGGSYNEQFF
>TRBD1|-|TRBJ2-7|TRBV27
TGTGCCAGCAGTTCATTCAGGGGGCCCGGCGAGCAGTACTTC
CASSSFRGPGEQYF
>TRBD1|-|TRBJ1-1|TRBV14
TGTGCCAGCAGCCCTTTCAGGGGGAGCAGTGAAGCTTTCTTT
CASSPFRGSSEAFF
>-|-|TRBJ2-7|TRBV5-4
TGTGCCAGCAGCCCACAGGTTTATCCCTACGAGCAGTACTTC
CASSPQVYPYEQYF
>-|once|TRBJ1-2|TRBV21-1
TGTGCCAGCAGCCGAAATGAAATGGGGACAGGGGATGGCTACACCTTC
CASSRNEMGTGDGYTF
>TRBD2|-|TRBJ2-5|TRBV6-6
TGTGCCAGCAGCTCCGGGACTAGCCTGGAGACCCAGTACTTC
CASSSGTSLETQYF
>-|once|TRBJ2-6|TRBV6-1
TGTGCCAGCAGTGAAGGTTACGGTGGCTCTGGGGCCAACGTCCTGACTTTC
CASSEGYGGSGANVLTF
>TRBD2|once|TRBJ2-7|TRBV7-2
TGTGCCAGCAGCCAAGACCTACTAGCGGGAGCCTACGAGCAGTACTTC
CASSQDLLAGAYEQYF
>TRBD1|-|TRBJ1-2|TRBV6-5
TGTGCCAGCAGTCCAAGGACAGGGGGTGGCTATGGCTACACCTTC
CASSPRTGGGYGYTF
>-|-|TRBJ1-2|TRBV11-2
TGTGCCAGCAGCCAGGTTCGGGGTTGGAACTATGGCTACACCTTC
CASSQVRGWNYGYTF
>-|-|TRBJ2-1|TRBV21-1
TGTGCCAGCAGAGGGACGAGGGACAGGGGATGCGACAATGAGCAGTTCTTC
CASRGTRDRGCDNEQFF
>TRBD2|-|TRBJ2-1|TRBV18
TGTGCCAGCTCACAAATCGAACTAGCGGGAGGGAACAATGAGCAGTTCTTC
CASSQIELAGGNNEQFF
>TRBD2|-|TRBJ2-7|TRBV28
TGTGCCAGCAGTTTACCCGGACTAGAGGGTTTCTACGAGCAGTACTTC
CASSLPGLEGFYEQYF
>TRBD1|-|TRBJ2-2|TRBV9
TGTGCCAGCAGCGTTGGACAGGGGAAAAACACCGGGGAGCTGTTTTTT
CASSVGQGKNTGELFF
>TRBD1|-|TRBJ1-6|TRBV5-8
TGTGCCAGCAGCTTTGTCGGACAGGGATCAGTCCCCCTCCACTTT
CASSFVGQGSVPLHF
>TRBD2|-|TRBJ2-1|TRBV5-1
TGCGCCAGCAGCTTGGCCGGGACTAGTTTCAATGAGCAGTTCTTC
CASSLAGTSFNEQFF
>-|-|TRBJ2-3|TRBV5-6
TGTGCCAGCAGCTTGATCCAGGGAACAGATACGCAGTATTTT
CASSLIQGTDTQYF
>-|-|TRBJ2-1|TRBV5-1
TGCGCCAGCAGCTTGGACAACCCGCCCTACAATGAGCAGTTCTTC
CASSLDNPPYNEQFF
>TRBD1|-|TRBJ2-1|TRBV2
TGTGCCAGCAGTGACCTTGGTGACAGGGAGTTCTTC
CASSDLGDREFF
>-|-|TRBJ1-2|TRBV29-1
TGCAGCGTTGAAGGGGTACAGACCTTGCCCTACACCTTC
CSVEGVQTLPYTF
>-|-|TRBJ2-3|TRBV14
TGTGCCAGCAGCCAAAAGGGAGGTACGCAGTATTTT
CASSQKGGTQYF